Sequencing of this TCR beta chain was carried out in a study of blood T cells in healthy people across ages. Regarding the study as a whole: CMV status of donors was unknown, possibly confounding expanded clonotype changes. Estimates of diversity drawn from one million T cells were considered underestimates.

Then a second PCR, running about 6 to 11 cycles, was carried out with a sample-barcoded 5' primer and a J-beta primer mix. TCRdb reprocessed the 5' RACE reads with MiXCR, giving one entry per CDR3 protein. The profile shows hundreds of thousands of distinct CDR3 sequences, 25% of them singletons. Remarks on this clonotype: No antigen is known for it.

CDR1 is MGHRA and CDR2 is YSYEKL in the germline V gene. CDR3 length equals 15 residues. Deletions cut 0 bases from V and 0 bases from J, with 9 bases between. The sample also formed part of further work on T cells of mothers and their children.

What was sequenced was blood. The TCR comes from a boy younger than 18 in good health. The chain recombines TRBV4-1 with TRBJ2-7, with D perhaps TRBD2 (5 bases). CDR3 loop: CASSQEAAVSYEQYF. Here the CDR3 DNA reads TGCGCCAGCAGCCAAGAGGCAGCGGTCTCCTACGAGCAGTACTTC.